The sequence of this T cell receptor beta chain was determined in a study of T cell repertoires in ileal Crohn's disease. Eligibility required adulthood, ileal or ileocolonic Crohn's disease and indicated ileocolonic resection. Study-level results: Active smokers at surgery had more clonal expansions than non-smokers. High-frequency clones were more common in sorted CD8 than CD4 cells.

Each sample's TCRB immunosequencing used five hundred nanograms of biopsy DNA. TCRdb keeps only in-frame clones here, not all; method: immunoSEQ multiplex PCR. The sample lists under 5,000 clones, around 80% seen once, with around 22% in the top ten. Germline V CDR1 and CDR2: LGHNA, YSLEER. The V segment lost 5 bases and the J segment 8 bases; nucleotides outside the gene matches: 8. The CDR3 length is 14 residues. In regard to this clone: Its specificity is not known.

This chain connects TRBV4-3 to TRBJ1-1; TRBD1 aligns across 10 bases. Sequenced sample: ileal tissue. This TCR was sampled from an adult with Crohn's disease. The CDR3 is CASSKGQGFWEAFF. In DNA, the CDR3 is TGCGCCAGCAGCAAGGGACAGGGGTTTTGGGAAGCTTTCTTT.